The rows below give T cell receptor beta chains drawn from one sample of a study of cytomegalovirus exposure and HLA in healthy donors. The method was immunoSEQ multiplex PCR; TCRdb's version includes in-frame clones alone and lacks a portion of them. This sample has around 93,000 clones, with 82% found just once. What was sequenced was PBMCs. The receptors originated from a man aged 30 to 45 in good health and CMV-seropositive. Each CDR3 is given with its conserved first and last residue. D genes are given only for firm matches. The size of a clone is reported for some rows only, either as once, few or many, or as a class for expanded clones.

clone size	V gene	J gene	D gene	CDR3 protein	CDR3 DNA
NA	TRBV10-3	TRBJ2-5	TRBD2	CAISILAGAEETQYF	TGTGCCATCAGTATACTAGCGGGAGCCGAAGAGACCCAGTACTTC
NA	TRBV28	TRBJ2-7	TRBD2	CAILRPGLALRQQYF	TGTGCCATCCTCCGGCCGGGACTAGCCCTACGGCAGCAGTACTTC
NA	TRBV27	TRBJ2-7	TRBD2	CASSFTSGRAIYEQYF	TGTGCCAGCAGTTTTACTAGCGGGAGGGCCATCTACGAGCAGTACTTC
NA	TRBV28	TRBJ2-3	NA	CASSLRRGQDTQYF	TGTGCCAGCAGCCTTAGACGGGGACAAGATACGCAGTATTTT
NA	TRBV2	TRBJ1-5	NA	CASSEGSRPRSSQPQHF	TGTGCCAGCAGTGAAGGGTCTAGACCCAGATCAAGTCAGCCCCAGCATTTT
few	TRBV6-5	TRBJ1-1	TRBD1	CASSPHRGMNTEAFF	TGTGCCAGCAGTCCACACAGGGGCATGAACACTGAAGCTTTCTTT
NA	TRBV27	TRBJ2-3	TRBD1	CARRKSGQGGDTQYF	TGTGCCAGGAGGAAGTCGGGACAGGGTGGAGATACGCAGTATTTT
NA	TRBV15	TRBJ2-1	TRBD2	CATAGLAGEGEQFF	TGTGCCACCGCTGGACTAGCGGGAGAGGGTGAGCAGTTCTTC
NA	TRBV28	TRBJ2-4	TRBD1	CASSSGTAKGKAKNIQYF	TGTGCCAGCAGCTCCGGGACAGCAAAGGGCAAAGCCAAAAACATTCAGTACTTC
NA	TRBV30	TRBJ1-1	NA	CAWRREPTRNTEAFF	TGTGCCTGGAGGAGAGAACCCACCCGGAACACTGAAGCTTTCTTT
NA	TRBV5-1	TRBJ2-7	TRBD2	CASSLTSGSFEQYF	TGCGCCAGCAGCTTGACTAGCGGGAGTTTTGAGCAGTACTTC
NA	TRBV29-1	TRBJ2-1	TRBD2	CSVDVAGPNEQFF	TGCAGCGTTGACGTAGCGGGCCCCAATGAGCAGTTCTTC
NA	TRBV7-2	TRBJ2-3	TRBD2	CASSLLSGTSDPDTQYF	TGTGCCAGCAGCTTATTATCCGGGACTAGCGACCCAGATACGCAGTATTTT
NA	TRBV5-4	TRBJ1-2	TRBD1	CASSLRDSRLRGYTF	TGTGCCAGCAGCTTGCGGGACAGCCGGCTTCGGGGCTACACCTTC
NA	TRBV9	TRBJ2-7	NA	CASSAAGGYEQYF	TGTGCCAGCAGCGCCGCAGGGGGGTACGAGCAGTACTTC
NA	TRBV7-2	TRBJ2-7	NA	CASSSRREREQYF	TGTGCCAGCAGCTCCCGGCGGGAACGCGAGCAGTACTTC
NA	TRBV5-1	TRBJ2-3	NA	CASSFGGPADTQYF	TGCGCCAGCAGCTTCGGGGGGCCGGCAGATACGCAGTATTTT
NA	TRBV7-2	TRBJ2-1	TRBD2	CASSWDYYNEQFF	TGTGCCAGCAGCTGGGACTATTACAATGAGCAGTTCTTC
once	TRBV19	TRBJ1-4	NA	CASSIWQEGEKLFF	TGTGCCAGTAGTATCTGGCAGGAAGGTGAAAAACTGTTTTTT
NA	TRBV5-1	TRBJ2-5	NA	CASSLVRGGETQYF	TGCGCCAGCAGCTTGGTCAGGGGAGGGGAGACCCAGTACTTC
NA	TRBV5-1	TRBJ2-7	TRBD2	CASSGSSGNYEQYF	TGCGCCAGCAGCGGCTCTAGCGGGAACTACGAGCAGTACTTC
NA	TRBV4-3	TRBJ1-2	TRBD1	CASSQARDRYGYTF	TGCGCCAGCAGCCAAGCTCGGGACAGGTATGGCTACACCTTC
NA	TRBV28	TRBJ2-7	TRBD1	CASSVTGTGKIYEQYF	TGTGCCAGCAGTGTCACCGGGACAGGGAAGATCTACGAGCAGTACTTC
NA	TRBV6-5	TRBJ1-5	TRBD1	CASRLWTGSNQPQHF	TGTGCCAGCAGACTTTGGACAGGGAGTAATCAGCCCCAGCATTTT
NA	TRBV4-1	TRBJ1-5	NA	CASSQDLIVRGNQPQHF	TGCGCCAGCAGCCAAGATCTAATAGTCAGGGGCAATCAGCCCCAGCATTTT
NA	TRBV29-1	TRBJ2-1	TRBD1	CSVVTGTVNNEQFF	TGCAGCGTTGTGACCGGGACAGTCAACAATGAGCAGTTCTTC
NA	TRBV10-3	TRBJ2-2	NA	CAISEGFMTVSNTGELFF	TGTGCCATCAGTGAGGGGTTCATGACAGTCTCGAACACCGGGGAGCTGTTTTTT
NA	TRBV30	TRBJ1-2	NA	CAWSSGRFPGGYTF	TGTGCCTGGAGTTCAGGCCGATTCCCGGGAGGCTACACCTTC
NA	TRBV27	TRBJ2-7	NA	CASSPDRYEQYF	TGTGCCAGCAGTCCAGACAGATACGAGCAGTACTTC
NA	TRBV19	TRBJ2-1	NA	CASSITAYNEQFF	TGTGCCAGTAGTATCACAGCCTACAATGAGCAGTTCTTC
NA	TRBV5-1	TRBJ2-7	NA	CASTTPQGYEQYF	TGCGCCAGCACAACCCCCCAGGGTTACGAGCAGTACTTC
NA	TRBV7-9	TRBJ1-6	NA	CASSLRASGSPLHF	TGTGCCAGCAGCTTACGGGCCAGCGGTTCACCCCTCCACTTT
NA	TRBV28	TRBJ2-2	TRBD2	CASSPGGSGSNGELFF	TGTGCCAGCAGCCCTGGGGGTAGCGGGAGTAACGGGGAGCTGTTTTTT
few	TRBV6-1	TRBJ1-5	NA	CASNLQAVFDQPQHF	TGTGCCAGCAATCTACAGGCCGTCTTTGATCAGCCCCAGCATTTT
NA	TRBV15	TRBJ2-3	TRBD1	CATSNGQGSIDTQYF	TGTGCCACCAGCAACGGACAGGGTTCGATAGATACGCAGTATTTT
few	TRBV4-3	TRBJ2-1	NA	CASSQDDGGSKPYNEQFF	TGCGCCAGCAGCCAAGATGATGGGGGGTCGAAACCCTACAATGAGCAGTTCTTC
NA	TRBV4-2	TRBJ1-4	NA	CASSTRQDEKLFF	TGTGCCAGCAGCACGCGACAGGACGAAAAACTGTTTTTT
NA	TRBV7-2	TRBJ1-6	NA	CASSLDWGSNSPLHF	TGTGCCAGCAGCTTAGATTGGGGCAGTAATTCACCCCTCCACTTT
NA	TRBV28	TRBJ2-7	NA	CASRDKIEQYF	TGTGCCAGCCGGGACAAAATCGAGCAGTACTTC
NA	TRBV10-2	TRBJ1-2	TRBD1	CASSLFRQGMEGYTF	TGCGCCAGCAGCTTATTTCGACAGGGAATGGAAGGCTACACCTTC
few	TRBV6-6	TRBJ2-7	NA	CASSYVGQSYEQYF	TGTGCCAGCAGTTACGTAGGACAGTCCTACGAGCAGTACTTC
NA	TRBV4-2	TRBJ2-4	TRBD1	CASSHPQGSDIQYF	TGTGCCAGCAGCCACCCACAGGGGAGTGACATTCAGTACTTC
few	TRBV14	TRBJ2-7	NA	CASSISRAGLDQQYF	TGTGCCAGCAGTATCAGTCGTGCAGGCCTCGACCAGCAGTACTTC
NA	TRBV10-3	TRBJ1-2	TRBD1	CAISTDRAAGYTF	TGTGCCATCAGTACCGACAGGGCTGCTGGCTACACCTTC
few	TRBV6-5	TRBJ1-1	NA	CASSYYTENTEAFF	TGTGCCAGCAGTTACTACACAGAGAACACTGAAGCTTTCTTT
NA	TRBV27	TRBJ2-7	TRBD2	CASSRTGTSVFDEQYF	TGTGCCAGCAGTCGTACCGGGACTAGCGTTTTCGACGAGCAGTACTTC
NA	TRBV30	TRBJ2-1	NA	CAWSHSYNEQFF	TGTGCCTGGAGTCACAGTTACAATGAGCAGTTCTTC
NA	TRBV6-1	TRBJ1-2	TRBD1	CASSSGQGGYGYTF	TGTGCCAGCAGTTCGGGACAGGGTGGATATGGCTACACCTTC
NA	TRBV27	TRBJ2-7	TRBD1	CASSPWDRGYEQYF	TGTGCCAGCAGTCCCTGGGACAGGGGGTACGAGCAGTACTTC
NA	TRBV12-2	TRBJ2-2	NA	CASRQPRAGGRVGELFF	TGTGCAAGTCGCCAGCCGCGAGCGGGAGGGAGGGTCGGGGAGCTGTTTTTT
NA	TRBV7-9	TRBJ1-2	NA	CASSLAQEEVYGYTF	TGTGCCAGCAGCTTAGCGCAGGAGGAAGTCTATGGCTACACCTTC
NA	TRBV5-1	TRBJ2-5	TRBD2	CASSPLAAKETQYF	TGCGCCAGCAGCCCCCTAGCGGCCAAAGAGACCCAGTACTTC
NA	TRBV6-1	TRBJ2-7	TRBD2	CASSRTSASSYEQYF	TGTGCCAGCAGCCGTACTAGCGCGAGCTCCTACGAGCAGTACTTC